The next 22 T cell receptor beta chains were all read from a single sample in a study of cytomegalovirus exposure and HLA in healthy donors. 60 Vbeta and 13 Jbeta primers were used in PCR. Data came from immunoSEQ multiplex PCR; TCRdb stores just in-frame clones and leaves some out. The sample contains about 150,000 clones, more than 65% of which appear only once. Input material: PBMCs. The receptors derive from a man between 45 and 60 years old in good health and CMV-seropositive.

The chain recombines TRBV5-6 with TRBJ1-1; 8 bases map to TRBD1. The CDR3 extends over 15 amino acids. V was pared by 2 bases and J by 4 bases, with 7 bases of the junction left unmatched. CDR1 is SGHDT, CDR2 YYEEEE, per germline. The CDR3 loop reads CASSLQGGQSTEAFF. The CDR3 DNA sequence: TGTGCCAGCAGCTTACAGGGGGGACAAAGCACTGAAGCTTTCTTT.

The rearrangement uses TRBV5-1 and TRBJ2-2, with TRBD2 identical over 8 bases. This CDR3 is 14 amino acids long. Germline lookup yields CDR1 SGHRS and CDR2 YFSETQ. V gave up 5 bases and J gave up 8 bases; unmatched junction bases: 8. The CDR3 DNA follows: TGCGCCAGCAGTACTAGCGGCCCGCCAGGGGAGCTGTTTTTT. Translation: CASSTSGPPGELFF. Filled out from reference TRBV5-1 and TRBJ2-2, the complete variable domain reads KAGVTQTPRYLIKTRGQQVTLSCSPISGHRSVSWYQQTPGQGLQFLFEYFSETQRNKGNFPGRFSGRQFSNSRSEMNVSTLELGDSALYLCASSTSGPPGELFFGEGSRLTVL.

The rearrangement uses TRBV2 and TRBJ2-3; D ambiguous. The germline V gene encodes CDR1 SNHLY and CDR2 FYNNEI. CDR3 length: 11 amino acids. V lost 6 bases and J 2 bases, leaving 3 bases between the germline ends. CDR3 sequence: CASSYTDTQYF. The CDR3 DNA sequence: TGTGCCAGCAGCTACACAGATACGCAGTATTTT.

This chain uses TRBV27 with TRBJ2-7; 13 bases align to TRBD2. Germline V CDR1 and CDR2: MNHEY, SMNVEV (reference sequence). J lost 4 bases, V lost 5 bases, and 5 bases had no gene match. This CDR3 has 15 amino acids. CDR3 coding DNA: TGTGCCAGCAGTCCCGGGACTAGCGGGATGTACGAGCAGTACTTC. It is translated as CASSPGTSGMYEQYF.

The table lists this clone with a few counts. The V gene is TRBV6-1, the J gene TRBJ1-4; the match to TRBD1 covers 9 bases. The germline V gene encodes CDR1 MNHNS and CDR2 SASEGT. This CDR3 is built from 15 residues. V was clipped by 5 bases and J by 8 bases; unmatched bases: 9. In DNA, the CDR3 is TGTGCCAGCAGTTCGGGACAGGGAGGAGAAGAAAAACTGTTTTTT. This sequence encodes CASSSGQGGEEKLFF.

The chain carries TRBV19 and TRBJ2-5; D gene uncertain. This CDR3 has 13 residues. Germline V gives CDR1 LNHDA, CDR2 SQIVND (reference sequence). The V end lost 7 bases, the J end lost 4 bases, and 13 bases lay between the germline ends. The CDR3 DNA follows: TGTGCCAGTACCTTTGTTGGAGCAGAGACCCAGTACTTC. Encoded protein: CASTFVGAETQYF.

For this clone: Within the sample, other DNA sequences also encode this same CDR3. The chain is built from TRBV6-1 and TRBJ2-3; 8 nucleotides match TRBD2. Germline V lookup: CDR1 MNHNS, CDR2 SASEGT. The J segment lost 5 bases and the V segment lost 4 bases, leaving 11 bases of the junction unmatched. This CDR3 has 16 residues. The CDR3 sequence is CASSVGPPAGGDTQYF. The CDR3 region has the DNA TGTGCCAGCAGTGTGGGCCCCCCGGCGGGAGGAGATACGCAGTATTTT.

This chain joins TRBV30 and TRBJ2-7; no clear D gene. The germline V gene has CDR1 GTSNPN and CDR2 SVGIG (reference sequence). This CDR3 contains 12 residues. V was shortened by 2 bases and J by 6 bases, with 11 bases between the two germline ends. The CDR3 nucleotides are TGTGCCTGGAGTCTCCGGGTATTCGAGCAGTACTTC. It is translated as CAWSLRVFEQYF.

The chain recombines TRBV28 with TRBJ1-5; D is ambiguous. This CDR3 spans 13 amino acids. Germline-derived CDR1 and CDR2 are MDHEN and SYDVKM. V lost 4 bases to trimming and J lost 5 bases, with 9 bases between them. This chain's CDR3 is CASSSTPYQPQHF. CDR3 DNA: TGTGCCAGCAGTTCGACTCCCTATCAGCCCCAGCATTTT.

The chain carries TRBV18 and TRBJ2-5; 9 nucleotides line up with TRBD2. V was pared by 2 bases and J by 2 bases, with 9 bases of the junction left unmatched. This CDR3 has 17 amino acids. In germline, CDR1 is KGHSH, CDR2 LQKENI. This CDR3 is CASSPLSAGGPQETQYF. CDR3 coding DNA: TGTGCCAGCTCACCATTGAGCGCGGGAGGGCCACAAGAGACCCAGTACTTC.

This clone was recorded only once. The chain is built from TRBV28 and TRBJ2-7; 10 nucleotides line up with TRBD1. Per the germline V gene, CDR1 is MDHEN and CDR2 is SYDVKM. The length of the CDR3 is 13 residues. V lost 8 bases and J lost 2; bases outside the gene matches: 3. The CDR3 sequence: CASRQGAPYEQYF. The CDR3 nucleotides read TGTGCCAGCCGACAGGGGGCGCCCTACGAGCAGTACTTC.

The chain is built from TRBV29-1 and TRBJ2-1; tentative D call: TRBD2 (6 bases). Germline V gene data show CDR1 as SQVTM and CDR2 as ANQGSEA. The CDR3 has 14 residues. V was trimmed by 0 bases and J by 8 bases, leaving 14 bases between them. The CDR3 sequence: CSVEDAGSSDEQFF. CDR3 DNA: TGCAGCGTTGAAGACGCGGGGAGTTCAGATGAGCAGTTCTTC.

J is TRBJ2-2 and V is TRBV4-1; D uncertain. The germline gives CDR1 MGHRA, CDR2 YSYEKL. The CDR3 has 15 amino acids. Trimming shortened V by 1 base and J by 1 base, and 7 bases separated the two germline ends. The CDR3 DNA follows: TGCGCCAGCAGCCAAGGTTCCAGGAACACCGGGGAGCTGTTTTTT. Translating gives CASSQGSRNTGELFF.

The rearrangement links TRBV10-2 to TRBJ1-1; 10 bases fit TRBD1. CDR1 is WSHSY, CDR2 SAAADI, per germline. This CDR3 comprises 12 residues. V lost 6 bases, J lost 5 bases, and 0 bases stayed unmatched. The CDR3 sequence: CASRDRGTEAFF. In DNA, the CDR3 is TGCGCCAGCAGGGACAGGGGGACTGAAGCTTTCTTT.

The CDR3 bases are TGTGCCAGCAGCTTCACCCCGACGGGTGAGCAGTTCTTC. Translated: CASSFTPTGEQFF. The V and J genes are TRBV11-3 and TRBJ2-1; D is unclear. The CDR3 sequence is 13 residues long. V was shortened by 3 bases and J by 9 bases, with 12 bases between the two germline ends. CDR1 SGHNT and CDR2 YENEEA come from the germline V gene.

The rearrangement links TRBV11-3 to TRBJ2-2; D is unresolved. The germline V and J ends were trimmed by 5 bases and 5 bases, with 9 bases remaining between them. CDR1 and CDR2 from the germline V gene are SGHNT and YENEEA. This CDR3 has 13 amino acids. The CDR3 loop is CASSPPGTGELFF. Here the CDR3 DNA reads TGTGCCAGCAGCCCCCCGGGTACCGGGGAGCTGTTTTTT.

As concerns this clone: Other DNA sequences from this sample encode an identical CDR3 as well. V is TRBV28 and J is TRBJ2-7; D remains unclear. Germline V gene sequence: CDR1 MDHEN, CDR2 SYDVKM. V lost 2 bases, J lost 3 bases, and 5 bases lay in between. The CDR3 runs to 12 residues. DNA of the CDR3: TGTGCCAGCAGTTTAGTCGGCTACGAGCAGTACTTC. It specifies CASSLVGYEQYF.

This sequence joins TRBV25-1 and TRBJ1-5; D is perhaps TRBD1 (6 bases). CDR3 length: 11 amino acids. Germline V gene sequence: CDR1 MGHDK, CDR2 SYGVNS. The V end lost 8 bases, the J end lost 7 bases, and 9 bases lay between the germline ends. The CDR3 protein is CASGQTQPQHF. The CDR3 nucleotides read TGTGCCAGCGGACAGACCCAGCCCCAGCATTTT. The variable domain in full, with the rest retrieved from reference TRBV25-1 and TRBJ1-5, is EADIYQTPRYLVIGTGKKITLECSQTMGHDKMYWYQQDPGMELHLIHYSYGVNSTEKGDLSSESTVSRIRTEHFPLTLESARPSHTSQYLCASGQTQPQHFGDGTRLSIL.

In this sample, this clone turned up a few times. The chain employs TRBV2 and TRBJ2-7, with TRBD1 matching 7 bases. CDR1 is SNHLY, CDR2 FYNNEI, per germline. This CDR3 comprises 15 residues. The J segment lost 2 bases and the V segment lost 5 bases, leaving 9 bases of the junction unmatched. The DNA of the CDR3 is TGTGCCAGCAGTCAAAGGAGTACAGGGGCCTACGAGCAGTACTTC. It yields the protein CASSQRSTGAYEQYF.

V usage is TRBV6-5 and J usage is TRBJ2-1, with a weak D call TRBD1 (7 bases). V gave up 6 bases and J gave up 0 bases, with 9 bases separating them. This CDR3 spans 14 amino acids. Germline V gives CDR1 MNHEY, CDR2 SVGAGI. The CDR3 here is CASSRGASYNEQFF. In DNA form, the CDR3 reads TGTGCCAGCAGCAGGGGGGCCTCCTACAATGAGCAGTTCTTC.

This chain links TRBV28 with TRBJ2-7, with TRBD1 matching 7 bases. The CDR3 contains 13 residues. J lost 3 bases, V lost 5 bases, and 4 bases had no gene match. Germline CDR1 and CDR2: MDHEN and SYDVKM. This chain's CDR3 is CASSPPGGYEQYF. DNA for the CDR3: TGTGCCAGCAGTCCGCCAGGGGGCTACGAGCAGTACTTC. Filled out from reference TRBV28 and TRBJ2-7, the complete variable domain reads DVKVTQSSRYLVKRTGEKVFLECVQDMDHENMFWYRQDPGLGLRLIYFSYDVKMKEKGDIPEGYSVSREKKERFSLILESASTNQTSMYLCASSPPGGYEQYFGPGTRLTVT.

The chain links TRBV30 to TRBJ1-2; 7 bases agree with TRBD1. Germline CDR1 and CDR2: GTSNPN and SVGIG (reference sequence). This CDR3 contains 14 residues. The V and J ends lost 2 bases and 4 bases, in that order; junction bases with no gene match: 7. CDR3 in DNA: TGTGCCTGGAGTTTCACGACAGGGCCCTATGGCTACACCTTC. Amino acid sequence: CAWSFTTGPYGYTF.